The 26 T cell receptor beta chains given below trace back to one sample, sequenced in a study of T-cell memory formation after mild COVID-19. TCRdb re-called the 5' RACE reads through MiXCR, storing one row per CDR3 protein. Here the sample spans around 510,000 distinct CDR3 sequences, about a fifth being singletons. The specimen sequenced was PBMCs or a T cell subset sorted from them (not recorded which). The receptors stem from an adult woman who had mild COVID-19 (a few samples of this study predate the infection). Cell type and time point are not known.

The chain couples TRBV2 to TRBJ2-1; 13 positions match TRBD2. Per the germline V gene, CDR1 is SNHLY and CDR2 is FYNNEI. This CDR3 has 15 amino acids. After removal of 6 bases from V and 5 bases from J, the junction contained 4 bases not matched to a gene. CDR3: CASRELAGGHNEQFF. The CDR3 DNA follows: TGTGCCAGCAGAGAACTAGCGGGGGGGCACAATGAGCAGTTCTTC.

CDR3 DNA sequence: TGCAGTGCTAGAGATCGTGGGACTTCCACTGAGCAGTTCTTC. As protein: CSARDRGTSTEQFF. The chain is built from TRBV20-1 and TRBJ2-1; D might be TRBD2 (6 bases). The CDR3 consists of 14 residues. With 0 bases removed from V and 9 bases from J, the gap between germline ends came to 15 bases. Germline V gene lookup returns CDR1 DFQATT and CDR2 SNEGSKA (reference sequence).

The chain employs TRBV29-1 and TRBJ2-7, with 7 bases that match TRBD2. The CDR3 covers 14 residues. CDR1 and CDR2 (germline): SQVTM, ANQGSEA. V was clipped by 0 bases and J by 2 bases; unmatched bases: 4. CDR3 protein: CSVEDSGGAYEQYF. CDR3 nucleotide sequence: TGCAGCGTTGAAGATTCGGGAGGCGCCTACGAGCAGTACTTC.

This clonotype was seen more than once but under ten times. The chain carries TRBV15 and TRBJ2-1; 11 bases are a match to TRBD2. Germline V CDR1 and CDR2: LNHNV, YYDKDF (reference sequence). This CDR3 has 16 amino acids. After removal of 3 bases from V and 6 bases from J, the junction contained 7 bases not matched to a gene. DNA for the CDR3: TGTGCCACCAGCAGGTTAGCGGGAGGGTATCGCAATGAGCAGTTCTTC. As protein: CATSRLAGGYRNEQFF.

The rearrangement links TRBV5-6 to TRBJ2-1, with 13 bases identical to TRBD2. Per the germline V gene, CDR1 is SGHDT and CDR2 is YYEEEE. The J segment lost 7 bases and the V segment lost 4 bases, leaving 8 bases of the junction unmatched. The CDR3 is made up of 16 amino acids. CDR3 DNA: TGTGCCAGCAGCCCATGGGGACTAGCGGGAAAGAATGAGCAGTTCTTC. It codes for CASSPWGLAGKNEQFF.

The V gene is TRBV12-3 or TRBV12-4, the J gene TRBJ2-3; D tentatively fits TRBD1 or TRBD2 (5 bases each). V was trimmed by 0 bases and J by 3 bases, leaving 16 bases between them. The CDR3 consists of 17 residues. This CDR3 is CASSLAPGVRGTDTQYF. The CDR3 DNA follows: TGTGCCAGCAGTTTAGCGCCCGGGGTTAGGGGAACAGATACGCAGTATTTT.

J is TRBJ2-1 and V is TRBV12-3 or TRBV12-4; tentative D call: TRBD2 (7 bases). The CDR3 is made up of 15 amino acids. Trimming pared 3 bases from V and 5 bases from J, leaving 14 bases between. The chain's CDR3 is CASSLRGRLDNEQFF. CDR3 bases: TGTGCCAGCAGTTTGCGGGGGCGCCTAGACAATGAGCAGTTCTTC.

This clonotype was seen only a few times. In nucleotides, the CDR3 is TGCAGTGCGCGAGCGGGGGGGGCAGGTGGCTCACCCCTCCACTTT. Translating it yields CSARAGGAGGSPLHF. The rearrangement uses TRBV20-1 and TRBJ1-6, with a tentative D call TRBD1 (6 bases). This CDR3 is 15 amino acids long. Trimming pared 6 bases from V and 10 bases from J, leaving 22 bases between. The germline gives CDR1 DFQATT, CDR2 SNEGSKA (reference sequence).

This clonotype appeared many times. V and J are TRBV7-9 and TRBJ2-1, with 12 nucleotides matching TRBD2. The ends lost 6 bases at V and 7 bases at J; junction bases unmatched: 7. This CDR3 spans 15 amino acids. In germline, CDR1 is SEHNR, CDR2 FQNEAQ (reference sequence). Written as DNA, the CDR3 is TGTGCCAGCAGTTCTAGCGGGAGGGCCGGAAATGAGCAGTTCTTC. Protein: CASSSSGRAGNEQFF.

The V and J genes are TRBV9 and TRBJ2-1; D is ambiguous. CDR3 size: 12 residues. CDR1 and CDR2 (germline): SGDLS, YYNGEE. V lost 0 bases to trimming and J lost 11 bases, with 9 bases between them. CDR3 sequence: CASSVGATQQFF. CDR3 DNA sequence: TGTGCCAGCAGCGTAGGGGCGACCCAGCAGTTCTTC.

There are many counts of this clonotype. The V gene is TRBV7-3, the J gene TRBJ2-1; TRBD2 matches 7 bases. This CDR3 comprises 13 residues. Losses at the gene ends were 4 bases for V and 4 bases for J; bases not matched to a gene: 1. CDR1 is SGHTA and CDR2 is FQGTGA in the germline V gene. The CDR3 reads CASSWTSYNEQFF. Here the CDR3 DNA reads TGTGCCAGCAGCTGGACTAGTTACAATGAGCAGTTCTTC.

The gene calls are TRBV5-1 and TRBJ1-2, with 9 positions matching TRBD1. The length of the CDR3 is 16 residues. Germline-derived CDR1 and CDR2 are SGHRS and YFSETQ. V lost 4 bases to trimming and J lost 1 base; unmatched junction nucleotides: 8. CDR3 region: CASSPRDRDGNYGYTF. The CDR3 DNA reads TGCGCCAGCAGCCCCCGGGACAGGGATGGTAACTATGGCTACACCTTC.

The rearrangement joins TRBV9 to TRBJ2-5; possibly TRBD1 or TRBD2 for D (5 bases each). Trimming took off 0 bases at V and 2 bases at J, with 11 bases between the two ends. Germline CDR1 SGDLS, CDR2 YYNGEE. CDR3 length: 15 residues. CDR3 bases: TGTGCCAGCAGCGTAGGTGAGGGGCATCAAGAGACCCAGTACTTC. Translated, it gives CASSVGEGHQETQYF.

The genes are TRBV6-5 and TRBJ2-7, with a possible D match to TRBD2 (6 bases). The CDR3 is made up of 15 amino acids. V lost 6 bases and J 3 bases, leaving 18 bases between the germline ends. From germline, CDR1 is MNHEY and CDR2 SVGAGI. The CDR3 spells CASSTAGRAVYEQYF. As DNA, the CDR3 is TGTGCCAGCAGCACGGCGGGAAGGGCTGTCTACGAGCAGTACTTC.

This clonotype was seen at least ten times. The J gene is TRBJ2-5, the V gene TRBV5-1; D is ambiguous. Trimming shortened V by 6 bases and J by 2 bases, and 14 bases separated the two germline ends. CDR1 and CDR2 (germline): SGHRS, YFSETQ. The CDR3 consists of 14 residues. The CDR3 loop reads CASTLWAGQETQYF. CDR3 DNA: TGCGCCAGCACCCTCTGGGCCGGACAAGAGACCCAGTACTTC.

Concerning this clonotype itself: At one end the junction does not follow the germline gene, possibly because of a read error. The chain is built from TRBV3-1 and TRBJ1-1; D gene uncertain. CDR3 size: 13 residues. The germline gives CDR1 LGHDT, CDR2 YNNKEL (reference sequence). CDR3 amino acids: CASSQHPNAEAFF. CDR3 bases: TGTGCCAGCAGCCAACACCCGAACGCTGAAGCTTTCTTT.

This clonotype occurred a few times. The chain uses TRBV2 and TRBJ2-5; TRBD2 agrees at 9 bases. CDR1 is SNHLY and CDR2 is FYNNEI in the germline V gene. This CDR3 has 13 residues. V was clipped by 7 bases and J by 2 bases; unmatched bases: 2. The CDR3 sequence: CASKRGEQETQYF. The CDR3 DNA is TGTGCCAGCAAGCGGGGGGAACAAGAGACCCAGTACTTC.

This rearrangement joins TRBV24-1 to TRBJ2-1, with 7 positions matching TRBD2. The trim removed 0 bases at V and 8 bases at J, leaving 6 bases unmatched. CDR1 KGHDR and CDR2 SFDVKD come from the germline V gene. The CDR3 covers 15 residues. For the CDR3, the DNA is TGTGCCACCAGTGATTTGCGGACTAGTCGAGATGAGCAGTTCTTC. Its protein is CATSDLRTSRDEQFF.

J is TRBJ1-1 and V is TRBV7-7, with 7 bases matching TRBD1. This CDR3 is built from 14 residues. Unmatched junction bases numbered 3, after V lost 5 bases and J lost 0 bases. The germline gives CDR1 SSHAT, CDR2 FNYEAQ (reference sequence). The CDR3 protein is CASSPGGVNTEAFF. CDR3 in DNA: TGTGCCAGCAGCCCAGGGGGAGTGAACACTGAAGCTTTCTTT.

J is TRBJ2-3 and V is TRBV7-9; possible D gene TRBD2, 5 bases. The CDR3 loop spans 13 amino acids. CDR1 is SEHNR, CDR2 FQNEAQ, per germline (reference sequence). Deletions cut 5 bases from V and 8 bases from J, with 14 bases between. The CDR3 reads CASSAVQSGTQYF. The CDR3 nucleotides read TGTGCCAGCAGCGCCGTACAAAGCGGTACGCAGTATTTT.

This rearrangement joins TRBV3-1 to TRBJ2-7; a weak D match, TRBD2 (5 bases). The CDR3 contains 13 residues. With 1 base removed from V and 6 bases from J, the gap between germline ends came to 10 bases. In germline, CDR1 is LGHDT, CDR2 YNNKEL (reference sequence). The CDR3 bases are TGTGCCAGCAGCCAAGCGGGGTTAAGCGAGCAGTACTTC. Its protein product is CASSQAGLSEQYF.

This clonotype was found a few times. The V gene is TRBV20-1, the J gene TRBJ2-7; TRBD1 aligns across 7 bases. Germline-derived CDR1 and CDR2 are DFQATT and SNEGSKA (reference sequence). After removal of 0 bases from V and 7 bases from J, the junction contained 3 bases not matched to a gene. The CDR3 is 12 residues long. The CDR3 nucleotides read TGCAGTGCTAGAGAACAGGGGCAAGAGCAGTACTTC. Its protein product is CSAREQGQEQYF.

The table lists this clonotype with a few counts. The rearrangement links TRBV13 to TRBJ2-3; possibly TRBD2 for D (6 bases). V was cut by 5 bases and J by 2 bases, with 23 bases left in between. Germline CDR1 is PRHDT and CDR2 is FYEKMQ (reference sequence). This CDR3 has 18 residues. The CDR3 bases are TGTGCCAGCAGCCCCCGGGATTTGCGGGGAGACCTCACAGATACGCAGTATTTT. Translation gives CASSPRDLRGDLTDTQYF.

This clonotype occurred a few times. The chain links TRBV6-5 to TRBJ1-2; 9 bases line up with TRBD1. The CDR3 sequence is 19 residues long. CDR1 is MNHEY, CDR2 SVGAGI, per germline. V lost 5 bases and J lost 2; bases outside the gene matches: 18. The CDR3 nucleotides are TGTGCCAGCAGTCCACTGGTCCCCACTCCGGGACAGGGAAACTATGGCTACACCTTC. Its protein product is CASSPLVPTPGQGNYGYTF.

This clonotype was counted only a few times. The chain joins TRBV7-8 to TRBJ1-4, with 9 positions matching TRBD1. V gave up 5 bases and J gave up 8 bases; unmatched junction bases: 9. CDR3 length: 15 amino acids. Germline values: CDR1 SGHVS, CDR2 FQNEAQ. CDR3 residues: CASSGQGRVWEKLFF. The DNA for the CDR3 is TGTGCCAGCAGCGGACAGGGGCGGGTGTGGGAAAAACTGTTTTTT.

The V gene is TRBV5-6, the J gene TRBJ2-7; D is uncertain. CDR3 length: 14 amino acids. Germline V gene data show CDR1 as SGHDT and CDR2 as YYEEEE. Trimming removed 0 bases at V and 2 bases at J, with 9 bases between. CDR3 protein: CASSLVGQPYEQYF. The CDR3 DNA reads as TGTGCCAGCAGCTTGGTGGGTCAGCCCTACGAGCAGTACTTC.